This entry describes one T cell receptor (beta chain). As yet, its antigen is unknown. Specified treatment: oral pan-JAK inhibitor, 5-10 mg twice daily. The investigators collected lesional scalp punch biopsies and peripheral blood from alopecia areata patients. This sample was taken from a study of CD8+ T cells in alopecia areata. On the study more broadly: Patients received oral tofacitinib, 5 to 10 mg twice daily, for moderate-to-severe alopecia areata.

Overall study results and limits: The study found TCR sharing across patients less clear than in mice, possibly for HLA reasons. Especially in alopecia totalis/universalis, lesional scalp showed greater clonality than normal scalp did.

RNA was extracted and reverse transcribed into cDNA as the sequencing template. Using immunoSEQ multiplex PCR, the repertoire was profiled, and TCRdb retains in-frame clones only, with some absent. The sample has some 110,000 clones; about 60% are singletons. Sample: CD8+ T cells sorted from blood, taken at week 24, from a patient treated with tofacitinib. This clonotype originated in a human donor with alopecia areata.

CDR3 DNA sequence: TGTGCCAGCAGCGCCGTTAACACCGGGGAGCTGTTTTTT. Amino acid sequence: CASSAVNTGELFF. The rearrangement joins TRBV7-6 to TRBJ2-2, with D unresolved. V was pared by 5 bases and J by 2 bases, with 6 bases between. The CDR3 is made up of 13 amino acids. Germline V lookup: CDR1 SGHVS, CDR2 FNYEAQ.